A selection of T cell receptor beta chains follows, all from one sample in a study of T cell responses to AZD1222 COVID-19 vaccine. Data came from immunoSEQ multiplex PCR; TCRdb stores just in-frame clones and leaves some out. The sample contains approximately 150,000 clones, around 94% of which appear only once. The sample here was peripheral blood, taken on day 0 of AZD1222 vaccination. The receptors shown here come from an adult in good health. Both conserved end residues are part of each CDR3. The D gene is left open where the match is weak.

v_gene: TRBV24-1
d_gene: .
j_gene: TRBJ2-1
CDR3aa: CATSGATTLLNEQFF

v_gene: TRBV28
d_gene: TRBD1
j_gene: TRBJ1-2
CDR3aa: CASASQGGGYTF

v_gene: TRBV11-2
d_gene: .
j_gene: TRBJ1-3
CDR3aa: CASSLDPHREGNTIYF

v_gene: TRBV25-1
d_gene: .
j_gene: TRBJ1-5
CDR3aa: CASNRVDNQPQHF

v_gene: TRBV24-1
d_gene: .
j_gene: TRBJ2-1
CDR3aa: CATSGSNNEQFF

v_gene: TRBV12-5
d_gene: .
j_gene: TRBJ2-7
CDR3aa: CASGLVGGVAYEQYF

v_gene: TRBV5-1
d_gene: .
j_gene: TRBJ2-2
CDR3aa: CASSLATTYTGELFF

v_gene: TRBV6-5
d_gene: TRBD2
j_gene: TRBJ2-5
CDR3aa: CASRPLAGDLKYF

v_gene: TRBV19
d_gene: .
j_gene: TRBJ2-2
CDR3aa: CATSGNMMIYTGELFF

v_gene: TRBV4-1
d_gene: .
j_gene: TRBJ1-3
CDR3aa: CASSQPHRRQAGNTIYF

v_gene: TRBV18
d_gene: .
j_gene: TRBJ1-2
CDR3aa: CASSPDTGSIYGYTF

v_gene: TRBV5-1
d_gene: .
j_gene: TRBJ1-1
CDR3aa: CASSLDRVNTEAFF

v_gene: TRBV18
d_gene: .
j_gene: TRBJ1-2
CDR3aa: CASSPPSAYGYTF

v_gene: TRBV5-1
d_gene: TRBD2
j_gene: TRBJ2-2
CDR3aa: CASIGLAGETGELFF

v_gene: TRBV5-1
d_gene: TRBD1
j_gene: TRBJ2-7
CDR3aa: CASSLAGTGGYEQYF

v_gene: TRBV3-1/TRBV3-2
d_gene: .
j_gene: TRBJ1-4
CDR3aa: CASSPRPLGEKLFF

v_gene: TRBV27
d_gene: TRBD2
j_gene: TRBJ2-2
CDR3aa: CASRATSGSNTGELFF

v_gene: TRBV6-4
d_gene: .
j_gene: TRBJ1-6
CDR3aa: CASMDANSPLHF

v_gene: TRBV7-9
d_gene: TRBD2
j_gene: TRBJ2-7
CDR3aa: CASSPAGPSYYEQYF

v_gene: TRBV13
d_gene: TRBD2
j_gene: TRBJ2-5
CDR3aa: CASSLGPSGSSQETQYF

v_gene: TRBV5-6
d_gene: TRBD2
j_gene: TRBJ2-2
CDR3aa: CASSFGLAGVTGELFF

v_gene: TRBV18
d_gene: TRBD2
j_gene: TRBJ2-1
CDR3aa: CASSPSGLPGLAGEEAFSEQFF

v_gene: TRBV27
d_gene: .
j_gene: TRBJ1-6
CDR3aa: CASSLNTYNSPLHF

v_gene: TRBV7-9
d_gene: TRBD1
j_gene: TRBJ1-3
CDR3aa: CASSTGGRSGNTIYF

v_gene: TRBV10-3
d_gene: .
j_gene: TRBJ1-5
CDR3aa: CAIFRRPQNRLDRSNQPQHF

v_gene: TRBV7-9
d_gene: TRBD1
j_gene: TRBJ1-5
CDR3aa: CASSFSGTGGYSNQPQHF

v_gene: TRBV3-1/TRBV3-2
d_gene: .
j_gene: TRBJ1-6
CDR3aa: CASSQARRGAYNSPLHF